This TCR beta chain appears in the sequencing data of a study of cytomegalovirus exposure and HLA in healthy donors. Study observations and caveats: It was reportedly the case that the classifier diagnosed cytomegalovirus status with high specificity and sensitivity.

V lost 4 bases and J lost 4; bases outside the gene matches: 11. Germline assignment: CDR1 SGHRS and CDR2 YFSETQ. The CDR3 contains 17 residues. PCR employed 60 Vbeta and 13 Jbeta primers. Measured with immunoSEQ multiplex PCR; TCRdb has only the in-frame clones, and not every one. The table has approximately 79,000 clones, around 79% seen once. In the case of this clone: Its target is unknown.

The receptor comes from a male donor in good health and CMV-seropositive. Sequencing was performed on PBMCs. The chain couples TRBV5-1 to TRBJ1-6; 7 nucleotides align to TRBD1. The CDR3 coding sequence is TGCGCCAGCAGCCCTACCGCAGGGGGTTGGTATAATTCACCCCTCCACTTT. Translation gives CASSPTAGGWYNSPLHF. The full variable domain, with the rest looked up from reference TRBV5-1 and TRBJ1-6, is KAGVTQTPRYLIKTRGQQVTLSCSPISGHRSVSWYQQTPGQGLQFLFEYFSETQRNKGNFPGRFSGRQFSNSRSEMNVSTLELGDSALYLCASSPTAGGWYNSPLHFGNGTRLTVT.